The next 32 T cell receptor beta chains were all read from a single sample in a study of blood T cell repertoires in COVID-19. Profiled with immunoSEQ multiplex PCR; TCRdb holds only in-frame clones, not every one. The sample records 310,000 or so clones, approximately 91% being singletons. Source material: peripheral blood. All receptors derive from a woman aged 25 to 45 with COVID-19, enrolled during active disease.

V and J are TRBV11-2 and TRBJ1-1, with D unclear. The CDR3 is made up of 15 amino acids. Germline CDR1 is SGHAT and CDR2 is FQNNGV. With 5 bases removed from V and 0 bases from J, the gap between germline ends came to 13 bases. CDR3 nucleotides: TGTGCCAGCAGCGCCCTCGTCAGGCTGAACACTGAAGCTTTCTTT. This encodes CASSALVRLNTEAFF.

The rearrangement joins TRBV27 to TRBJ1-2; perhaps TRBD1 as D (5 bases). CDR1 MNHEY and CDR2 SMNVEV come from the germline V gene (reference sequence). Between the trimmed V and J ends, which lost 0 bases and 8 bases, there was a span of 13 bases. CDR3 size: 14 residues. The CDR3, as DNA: TGTGCCAGCAGTTTATCTGGCAGGGTCGTAGGCTACACCTTC. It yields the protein CASSLSGRVVGYTF.

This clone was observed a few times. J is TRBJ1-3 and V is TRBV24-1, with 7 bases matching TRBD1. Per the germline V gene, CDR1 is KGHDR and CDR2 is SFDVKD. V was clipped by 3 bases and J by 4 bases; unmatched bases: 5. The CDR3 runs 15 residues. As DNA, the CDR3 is TGTGCCACCAGTGATACGACAGGGCGGGGAAACACCATATATTTT. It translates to CATSDTTGRGNTIYF.

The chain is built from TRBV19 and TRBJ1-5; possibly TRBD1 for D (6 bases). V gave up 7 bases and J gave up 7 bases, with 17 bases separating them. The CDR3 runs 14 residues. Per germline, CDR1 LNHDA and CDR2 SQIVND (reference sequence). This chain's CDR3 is CASNSGGANQPQHF. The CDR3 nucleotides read TGTGCCAGTAATTCGGGGGGGGCAAACCAGCCCCAGCATTTT.

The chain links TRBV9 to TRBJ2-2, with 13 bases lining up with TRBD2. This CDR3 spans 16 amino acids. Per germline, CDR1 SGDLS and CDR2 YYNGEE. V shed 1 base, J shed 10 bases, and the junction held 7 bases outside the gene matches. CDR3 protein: CASSVRTSGSNEELFF. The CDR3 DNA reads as TGTGCCAGCAGCGTAAGGACTAGCGGGAGTAATGAGGAGCTGTTTTTT. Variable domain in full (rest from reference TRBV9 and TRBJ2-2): DSGVTQTPKHLITATGQRVTLRCSPRSGDLSVYWYQQSLDQGLQFLIQYYNGEERAKGNILERFSAQQFPDLHSELNLSSLELGDSALYFCASSVRTSGSNEELFFGEGSRLTVL.

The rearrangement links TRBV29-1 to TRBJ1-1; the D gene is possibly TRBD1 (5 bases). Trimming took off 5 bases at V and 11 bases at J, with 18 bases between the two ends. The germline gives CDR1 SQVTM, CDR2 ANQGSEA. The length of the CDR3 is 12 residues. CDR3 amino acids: CSVRTPHPDAFF. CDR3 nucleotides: TGCAGCGTTCGGACACCTCACCCAGACGCTTTCTTT.

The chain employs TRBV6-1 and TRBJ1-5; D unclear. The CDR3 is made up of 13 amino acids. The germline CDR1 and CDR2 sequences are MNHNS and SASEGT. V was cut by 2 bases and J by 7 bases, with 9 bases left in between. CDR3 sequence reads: CASSEIRNQPQHF. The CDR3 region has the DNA TGTGCCAGCAGTGAAATCAGGAACCAGCCCCAGCATTTT.

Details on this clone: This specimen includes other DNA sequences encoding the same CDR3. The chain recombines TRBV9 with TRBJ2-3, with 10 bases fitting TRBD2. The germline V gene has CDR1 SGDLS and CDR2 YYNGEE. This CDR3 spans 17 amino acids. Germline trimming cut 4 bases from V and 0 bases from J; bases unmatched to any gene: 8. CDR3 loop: CASSPRTSGTSTDTQYF. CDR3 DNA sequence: TGTGCCAGCAGCCCCCGGACTAGCGGTACTAGCACAGATACGCAGTATTTT.

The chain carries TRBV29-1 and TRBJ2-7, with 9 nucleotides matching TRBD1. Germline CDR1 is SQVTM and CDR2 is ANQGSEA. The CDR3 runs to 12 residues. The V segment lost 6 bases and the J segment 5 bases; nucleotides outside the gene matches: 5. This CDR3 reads CSVRQGVHEQYF. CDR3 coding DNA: TGCAGCGTGAGACAGGGGGTCCACGAGCAGTACTTC.

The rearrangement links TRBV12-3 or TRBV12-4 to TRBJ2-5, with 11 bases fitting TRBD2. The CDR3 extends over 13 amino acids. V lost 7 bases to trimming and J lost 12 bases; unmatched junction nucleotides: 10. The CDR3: CASTMGSGRAKYF. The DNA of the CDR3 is TGTGCCAGCACTATGGGTAGCGGGAGGGCGAAGTACTTC.

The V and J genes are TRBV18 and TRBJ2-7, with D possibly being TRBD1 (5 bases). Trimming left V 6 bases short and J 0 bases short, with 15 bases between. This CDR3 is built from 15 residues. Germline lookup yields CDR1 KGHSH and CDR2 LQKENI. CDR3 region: CASSRSPQGSYEQYF. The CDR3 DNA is TGTGCCAGCTCCCGGTCCCCTCAGGGCTCCTACGAGCAGTACTTC. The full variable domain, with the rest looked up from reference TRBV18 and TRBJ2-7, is NAGVMQNPRHLVRRRGQEARLRCSPMKGHSHVYWYRQLPEEGLKFMVYLQKENIIDESGMPKERFSAEFPKEGPSILRIQQVVRGDSAAYFCASSRSPQGSYEQYFGPGTRLTVT.

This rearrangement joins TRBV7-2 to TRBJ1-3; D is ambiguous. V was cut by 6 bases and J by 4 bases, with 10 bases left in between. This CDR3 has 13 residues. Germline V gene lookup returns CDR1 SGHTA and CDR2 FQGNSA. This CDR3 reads CASSSQSGNTIYF. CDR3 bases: TGTGCCAGCAGTTCTCAGTCGGGAAACACCATATATTTT.

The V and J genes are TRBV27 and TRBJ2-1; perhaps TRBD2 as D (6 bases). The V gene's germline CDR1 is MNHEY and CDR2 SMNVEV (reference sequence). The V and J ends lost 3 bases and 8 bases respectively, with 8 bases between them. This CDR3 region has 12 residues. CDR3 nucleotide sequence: TGTGCCAGCAGTTTTTCGGGGGATGAGCAGTTCTTC. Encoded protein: CASSFSGDEQFF.

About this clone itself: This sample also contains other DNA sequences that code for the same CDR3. The DNA of the CDR3 is TGTGCCAGCAGTTTATTGGGCCAGCCCCAGCATTTT. Protein: CASSLLGQPQHF. J is TRBJ1-5 and V is TRBV28; no reliable D call. The CDR3 covers 12 residues. Per germline, CDR1 MDHEN and CDR2 SYDVKM. The V end was cut by 1 base, the J end by 7 bases, with 5 bases between. The entire variable domain, with the rest obtained from reference TRBV28 and TRBJ1-5, is as follows: DVKVTQSSRYLVKRTGEKVFLECVQDMDHENMFWYRQDPGLGLRLIYFSYDVKMKEKGDIPEGYSVSREKKERFSLILESASTNQTSMYLCASSLLGQPQHFGDGTRLSIL.

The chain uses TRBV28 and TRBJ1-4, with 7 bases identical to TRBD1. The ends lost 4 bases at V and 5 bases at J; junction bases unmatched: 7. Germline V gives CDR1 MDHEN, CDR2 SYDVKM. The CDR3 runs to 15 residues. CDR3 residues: CASSSRGGVNEKLFF. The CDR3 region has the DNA TGTGCCAGCAGTTCCCGAGGGGGCGTAAATGAAAAACTGTTTTTT.

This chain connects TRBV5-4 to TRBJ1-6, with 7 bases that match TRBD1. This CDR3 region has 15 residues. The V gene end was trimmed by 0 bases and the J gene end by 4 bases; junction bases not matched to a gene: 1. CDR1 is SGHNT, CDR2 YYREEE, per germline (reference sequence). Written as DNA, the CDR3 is TGTGCCAGCAGCTTGGGGGGACAGTATAATTCACCCCTCCACTTT. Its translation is CASSLGGQYNSPLHF.

The CDR3 is CATSRVGQGETQYF. Written as DNA, the CDR3 is TGTGCCACCAGCAGAGTAGGTCAGGGCGAGACCCAGTACTTC. The rearrangement joins TRBV15 to TRBJ2-5; D possibly corresponds to TRBD1 (5 bases). The CDR3 is 14 residues long. CDR1 is LNHNV and CDR2 is YYDKDF in the germline V gene (reference sequence). Deletions cut 1 base from V and 5 bases from J, with 11 bases between. The complete variable domain, with remaining parts taken from reference TRBV15 and TRBJ2-5, reads DAMVIQNPRYQVTQFGKPVTLSCSQTLNHNVMYWYQQKSSQAPKLLFHYYDKDFNNEADTPDNFQSRRPNTSFCFLDIRSPGLGDTAMYLCATSRVGQGETQYFGPGTRLLVL.

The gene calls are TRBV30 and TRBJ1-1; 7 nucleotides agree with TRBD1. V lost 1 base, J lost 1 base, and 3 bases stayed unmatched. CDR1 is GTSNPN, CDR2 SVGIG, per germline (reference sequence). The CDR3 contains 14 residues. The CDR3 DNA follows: TGTGCCTGGAGTGCCGGGACAGAGAACACTGAAGCTTTCTTT. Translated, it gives CAWSAGTENTEAFF.

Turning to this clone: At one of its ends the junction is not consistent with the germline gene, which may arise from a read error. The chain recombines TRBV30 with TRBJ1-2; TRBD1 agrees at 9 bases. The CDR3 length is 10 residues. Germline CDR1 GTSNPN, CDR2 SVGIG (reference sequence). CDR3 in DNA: TGTGCCTGGGGGGACAGGGCCCTACGATTC. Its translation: CAWGDRALRF.

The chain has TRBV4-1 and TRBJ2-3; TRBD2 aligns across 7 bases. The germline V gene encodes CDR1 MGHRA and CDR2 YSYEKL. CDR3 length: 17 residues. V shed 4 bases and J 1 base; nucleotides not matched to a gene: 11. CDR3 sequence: CASSLHEAGAGTDTQYF. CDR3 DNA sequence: TGCGCCAGCAGCCTACATGAGGCGGGAGCTGGCACAGATACGCAGTATTTT.

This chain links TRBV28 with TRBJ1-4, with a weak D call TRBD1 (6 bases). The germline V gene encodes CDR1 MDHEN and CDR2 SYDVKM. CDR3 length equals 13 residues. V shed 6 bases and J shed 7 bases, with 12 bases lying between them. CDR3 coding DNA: TGTGCCAGCAGCCGGACAGCGAGTGAAAAACTGTTTTTT. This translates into CASSRTASEKLFF.

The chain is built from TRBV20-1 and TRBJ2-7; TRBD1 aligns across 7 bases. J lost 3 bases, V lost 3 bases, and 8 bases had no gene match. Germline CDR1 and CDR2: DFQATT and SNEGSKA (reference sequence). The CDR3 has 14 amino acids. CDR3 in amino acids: CSASRVPGGYEQYF. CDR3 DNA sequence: TGCAGTGCTAGTCGGGTCCCAGGGGGCTACGAGCAGTACTTC.

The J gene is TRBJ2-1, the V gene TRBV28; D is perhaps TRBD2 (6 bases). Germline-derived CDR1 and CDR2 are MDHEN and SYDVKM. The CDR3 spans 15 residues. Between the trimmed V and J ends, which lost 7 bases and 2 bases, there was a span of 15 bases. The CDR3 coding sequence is TGTGCCAGCAAATCGGGAGCCGGCACCTACAATGAGCAGTTCTTC. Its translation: CASKSGAGTYNEQFF.

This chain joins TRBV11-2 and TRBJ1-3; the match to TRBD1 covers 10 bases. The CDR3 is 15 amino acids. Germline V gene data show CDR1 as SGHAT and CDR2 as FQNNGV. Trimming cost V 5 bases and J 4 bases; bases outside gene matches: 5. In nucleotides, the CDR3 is TGTGCCAGCAGCCGCGGGACAGGGGTGGGAAACACCATATATTTT. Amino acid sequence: CASSRGTGVGNTIYF.

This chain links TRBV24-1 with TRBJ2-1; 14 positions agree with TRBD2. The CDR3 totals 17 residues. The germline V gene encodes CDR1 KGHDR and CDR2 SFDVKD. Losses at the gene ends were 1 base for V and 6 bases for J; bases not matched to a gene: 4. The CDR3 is CATSDFGLAGGGNEQFF. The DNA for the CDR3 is TGTGCCACCAGTGATTTTGGACTAGCGGGAGGTGGCAATGAGCAGTTCTTC.

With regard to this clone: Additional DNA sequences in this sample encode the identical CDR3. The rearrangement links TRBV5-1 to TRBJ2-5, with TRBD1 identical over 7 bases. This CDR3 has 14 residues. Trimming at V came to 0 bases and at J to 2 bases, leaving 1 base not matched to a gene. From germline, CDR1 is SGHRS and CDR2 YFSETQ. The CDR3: CASSLGQGQETQYF. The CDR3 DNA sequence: TGCGCCAGCAGCTTGGGACAGGGTCAAGAGACCCAGTACTTC. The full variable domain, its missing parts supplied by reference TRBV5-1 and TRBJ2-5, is KAGVTQTPRYLIKTRGQQVTLSCSPISGHRSVSWYQQTPGQGLQFLFEYFSETQRNKGNFPGRFSGRQFSNSRSEMNVSTLELGDSALYLCASSLGQGQETQYFGPGTRLLVL.

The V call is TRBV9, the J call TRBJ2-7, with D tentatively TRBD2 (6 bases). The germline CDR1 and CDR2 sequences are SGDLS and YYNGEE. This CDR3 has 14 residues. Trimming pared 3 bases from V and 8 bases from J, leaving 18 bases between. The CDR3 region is CASSERGRGTKQYF. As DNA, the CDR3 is TGTGCCAGCAGCGAGAGAGGGCGGGGTACGAAGCAGTACTTC.

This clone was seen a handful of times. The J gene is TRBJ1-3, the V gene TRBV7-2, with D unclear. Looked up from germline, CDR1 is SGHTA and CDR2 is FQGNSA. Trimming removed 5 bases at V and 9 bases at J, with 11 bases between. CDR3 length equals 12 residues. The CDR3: CASSRTGSTIYF. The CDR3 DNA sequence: TGTGCCAGCAGCCGGACCGGGAGCACCATATATTTT.

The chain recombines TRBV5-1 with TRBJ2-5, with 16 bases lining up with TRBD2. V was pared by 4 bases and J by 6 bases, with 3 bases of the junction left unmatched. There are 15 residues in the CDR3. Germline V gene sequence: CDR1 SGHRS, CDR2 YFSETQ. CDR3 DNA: TGCGCCAGCAGCCCGGGACTAGCGGGAGGGAAGACCCAGTACTTC. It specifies CASSPGLAGGKTQYF.

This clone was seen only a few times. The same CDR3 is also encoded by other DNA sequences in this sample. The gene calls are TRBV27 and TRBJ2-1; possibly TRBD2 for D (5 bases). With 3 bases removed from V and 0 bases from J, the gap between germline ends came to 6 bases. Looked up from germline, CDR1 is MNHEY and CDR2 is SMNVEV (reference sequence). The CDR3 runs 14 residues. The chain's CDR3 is CASSFGSSYNEQFF. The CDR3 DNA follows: TGTGCCAGCAGTTTTGGGAGCTCCTACAATGAGCAGTTCTTC.

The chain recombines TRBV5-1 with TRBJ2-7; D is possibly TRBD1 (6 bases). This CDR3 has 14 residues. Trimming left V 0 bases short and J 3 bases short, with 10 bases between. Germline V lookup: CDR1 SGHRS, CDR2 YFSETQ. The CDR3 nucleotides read TGCGCCAGCAGCTTGGACAGGGCAATCTACGAGCAGTACTTC. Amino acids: CASSLDRAIYEQYF.

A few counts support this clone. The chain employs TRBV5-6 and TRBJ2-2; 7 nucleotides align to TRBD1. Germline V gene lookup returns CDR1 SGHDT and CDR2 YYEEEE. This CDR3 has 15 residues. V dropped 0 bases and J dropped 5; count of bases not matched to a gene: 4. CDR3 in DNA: TGTGCCAGCAGCTTGGGGACAGGCGGAACCGGGGAGCTGTTTTTT. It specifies CASSLGTGGTGELFF.